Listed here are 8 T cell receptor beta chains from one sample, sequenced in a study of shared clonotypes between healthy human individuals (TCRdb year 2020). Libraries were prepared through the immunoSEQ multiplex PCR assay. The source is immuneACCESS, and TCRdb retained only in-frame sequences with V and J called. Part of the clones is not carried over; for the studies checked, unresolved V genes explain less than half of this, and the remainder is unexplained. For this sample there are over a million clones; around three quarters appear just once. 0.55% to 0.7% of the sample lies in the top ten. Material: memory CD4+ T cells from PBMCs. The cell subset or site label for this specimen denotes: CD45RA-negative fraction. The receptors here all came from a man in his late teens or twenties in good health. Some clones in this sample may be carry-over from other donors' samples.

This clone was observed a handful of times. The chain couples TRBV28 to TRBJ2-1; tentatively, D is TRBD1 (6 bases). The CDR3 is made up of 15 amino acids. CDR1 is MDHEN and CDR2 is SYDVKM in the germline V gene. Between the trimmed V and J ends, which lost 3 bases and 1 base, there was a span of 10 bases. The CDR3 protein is CASSFLQGSYNEQFF. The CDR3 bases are TGTGCCAGCAGTTTCCTACAGGGTTCCTACAATGAGCAGTTCTTC.

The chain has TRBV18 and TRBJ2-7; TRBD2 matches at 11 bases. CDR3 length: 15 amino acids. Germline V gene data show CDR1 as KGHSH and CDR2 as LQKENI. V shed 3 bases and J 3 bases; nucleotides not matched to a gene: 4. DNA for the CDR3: TGTGCCAGCTCACCTTATAGCGGGAGGGTCTACGAGCAGTACTTC. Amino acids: CASSPYSGRVYEQYF.

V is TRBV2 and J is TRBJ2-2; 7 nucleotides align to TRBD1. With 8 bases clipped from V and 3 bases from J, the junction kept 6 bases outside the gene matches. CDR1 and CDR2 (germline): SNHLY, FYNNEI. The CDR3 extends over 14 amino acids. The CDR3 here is CASEDQGDTGELFF. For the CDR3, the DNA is TGTGCCAGCGAGGACCAGGGGGACACCGGGGAGCTGTTTTTT.

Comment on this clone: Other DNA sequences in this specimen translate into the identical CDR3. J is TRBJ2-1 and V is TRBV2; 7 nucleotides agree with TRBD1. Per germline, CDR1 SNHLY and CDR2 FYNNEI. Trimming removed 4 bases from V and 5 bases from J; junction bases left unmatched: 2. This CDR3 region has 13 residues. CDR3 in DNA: TGTGCCAGCAGTGGGGGACAGCACAATGAGCAGTTCTTC. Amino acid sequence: CASSGGQHNEQFF.

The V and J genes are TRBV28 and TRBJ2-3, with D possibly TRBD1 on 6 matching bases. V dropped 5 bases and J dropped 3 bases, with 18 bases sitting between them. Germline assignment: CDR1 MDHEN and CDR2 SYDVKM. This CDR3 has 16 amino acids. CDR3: CASSVLGAGDTDTQYF. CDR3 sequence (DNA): TGTGCCAGCAGTGTGTTAGGAGCAGGGGATACAGATACGCAGTATTTT. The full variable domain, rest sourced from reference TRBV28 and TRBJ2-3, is DVKVTQSSRYLVKRTGEKVFLECVQDMDHENMFWYRQDPGLGLRLIYFSYDVKMKEKGDIPEGYSVSREKKERFSLILESASTNQTSMYLCASSVLGAGDTDTQYFGPGTRLTVL.

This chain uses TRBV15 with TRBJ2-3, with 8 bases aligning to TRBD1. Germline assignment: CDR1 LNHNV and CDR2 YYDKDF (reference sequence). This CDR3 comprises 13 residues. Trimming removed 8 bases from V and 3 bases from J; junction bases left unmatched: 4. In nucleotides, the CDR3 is TGTGCCACCGACAGGGGAAGGACAGATACGCAGTATTTT. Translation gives CATDRGRTDTQYF. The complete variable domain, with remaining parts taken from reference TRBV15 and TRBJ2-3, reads DAMVIQNPRYQVTQFGKPVTLSCSQTLNHNVMYWYQQKSSQAPKLLFHYYDKDFNNEADTPDNFQSRRPNTSFCFLDIRSPGLGDTAMYLCATDRGRTDTQYFGPGTRLTVL.

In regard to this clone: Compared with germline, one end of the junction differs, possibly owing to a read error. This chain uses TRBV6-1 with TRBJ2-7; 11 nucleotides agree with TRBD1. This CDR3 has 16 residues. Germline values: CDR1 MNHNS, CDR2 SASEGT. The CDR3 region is CAISERAGQGAYEQYF. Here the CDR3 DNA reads TGTGCCATCAGTGAGAGGGCGGGACAGGGGGCCTACGAGCAGTACTTC.

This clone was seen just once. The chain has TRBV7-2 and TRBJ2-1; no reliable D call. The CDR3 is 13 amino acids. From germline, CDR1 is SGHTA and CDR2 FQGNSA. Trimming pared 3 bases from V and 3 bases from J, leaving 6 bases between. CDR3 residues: CASSFGIYNEQFF. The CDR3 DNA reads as TGTGCCAGCAGCTTCGGAATCTACAATGAGCAGTTCTTC. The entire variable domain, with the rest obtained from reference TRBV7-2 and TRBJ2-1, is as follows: GAGVSQSPSNKVTEKGKDVELRCDPISGHTALYWYRQSLGQGLEFLIYFQGNSAPDKSGLPSDRFSAERTGGSVSTLTIQRTQQEDSAVYLCASSFGIYNEQFFGPGTRLTVL.